The 20 T cell receptor beta chains presented below share a single source sample, sequenced in a study of T cell responses to AZD1222 COVID-19 vaccine. Clones were read by immunoSEQ multiplex PCR, and TCRdb kept only the in-frame ones, dropping some. The sample consists of more than 140,000 clones, around 88% of them appearing once. The starting material was peripheral blood, obtained on day 0 of AZD1222 vaccination. The receptors shown here come from an adult in good health.

The chain carries TRBV6-6 and TRBJ2-3, with 9 nucleotides matching TRBD2. Looked up from germline, CDR1 is MNHNY and CDR2 is SVGAGI (reference sequence). The length of the CDR3 is 15 residues. Trimming cost V 6 bases and J 0 bases; bases outside gene matches: 4. The CDR3: CASRLAGPSTDTQYF. The CDR3 nucleotides read TGTGCCAGCAGGCTAGCGGGGCCTAGCACAGATACGCAGTATTTT.

This chain uses TRBV5-1 with TRBJ1-2; the match to TRBD1 covers 10 bases. CDR1 is SGHRS, CDR2 YFSETQ, per germline. V was clipped by 7 bases and J by 4 bases; unmatched bases: 7. CDR3 length: 14 amino acids. In nucleotides, the CDR3 is TGCGCCAGCCGTACGGGACAGGGGAGCTATGGCTACACCTTC. Its translation is CASRTGQGSYGYTF.

The chain couples TRBV6-5 to TRBJ1-1; 7 positions match TRBD1. The CDR3 sequence is 16 residues long. J was trimmed by 3 bases and V by 2 bases; bases with no gene match: 9. CDR1 and CDR2 from the germline V gene are MNHEY and SVGAGI. The chain's CDR3 is CASSYNRGSQDTEAFF. CDR3 nucleotide sequence: TGTGCCAGCAGTTACAACAGGGGCTCCCAAGACACTGAAGCTTTCTTT.

The rearrangement uses TRBV2 and TRBJ2-1, with 12 bases lining up with TRBD2. V was pared by 8 bases and J by 4 bases, with 15 bases of the junction left unmatched. The germline V gene encodes CDR1 SNHLY and CDR2 FYNNEI. The CDR3 contains 18 residues. CDR3 bases: TGTGCCAGCCAAGGGACTAGCGGGCCTCCCTCGAATTACAATGAGCAGTTCTTC. It codes for CASQGTSGPPSNYNEQFF.

This chain connects TRBV11-3 to TRBJ1-3, with 9 bases aligning to TRBD1. Germline CDR1 SGHNT, CDR2 YENEEA. V lost 7 bases to trimming and J lost 4 bases; unmatched junction nucleotides: 5. This CDR3 has 14 amino acids. For the CDR3, the DNA is TGTGCCAGCAAAACGGGACAGGGCGGAAACACCATATATTTT. Residues: CASKTGQGGNTIYF.

CDR3 amino acids: CASSEITGPGANVLTF. CDR3 coding DNA: TGTGCCAGCAGTGAAATTACAGGTCCTGGGGCCAACGTCCTGACTTTC. This chain connects TRBV6-1 to TRBJ2-6, with D possibly being TRBD1 (5 bases). The CDR3 extends over 16 amino acids. Trimming cost V 2 bases and J 2 bases, with 10 bases left between them. Germline CDR1 is MNHNS and CDR2 is SASEGT.

The rearrangement uses TRBV6-5 and TRBJ1-6; D not certain. The CDR3 is made up of 13 amino acids. V was trimmed by 10 bases and J by 3 bases, leaving 10 bases between them. Germline assignment: CDR1 MNHEY and CDR2 SVGAGI. CDR3 DNA sequence: TGTGCCACCACAGAGGTCTATAATTCACCCCTCCACTTT. It specifies CATTEVYNSPLHF.

The chain uses TRBV9 and TRBJ2-3; D may be TRBD2 (5 bases). This CDR3 is built from 15 residues. Deletions cut 0 bases from V and 4 bases from J, with 12 bases between. The germline gives CDR1 SGDLS, CDR2 YYNGEE. The CDR3 here is CASSVAGLGADTQYF. CDR3 nucleotides: TGTGCCAGCAGCGTAGCTGGGCTCGGGGCAGATACGCAGTATTTT.

This clone was observed once. The rearrangement links TRBV14 to TRBJ1-1; D is unresolved. The CDR3 contains 15 residues. Per germline, CDR1 SGHDN and CDR2 FVKESK. The ends were cut back, 1 base at V and 0 bases at J, with 9 bases in the middle. Here the CDR3 reads CASSQGRNLNTEAFF. CDR3 nucleotides: TGTGCCAGCAGCCAAGGACGGAACTTGAACACTGAAGCTTTCTTT.

The genes are TRBV5-6 and TRBJ1-1, with no clear D. This CDR3 region has 13 residues. V gave up 1 base and J gave up 2 bases, with 6 bases separating them. Germline CDR1 is SGHDT and CDR2 is YYEEEE. This CDR3 reads CASSLSLNTEAFF. CDR3 in DNA: TGTGCCAGCAGCTTGTCGTTAAACACTGAAGCTTTCTTT.

This clone was observed once. Here the CDR3 DNA reads TGCGCCAGCAGCCGAGGGGACAGGAGTAATTCACCCCTCCACTTT. This sequence encodes CASSRGDRSNSPLHF. V and J are TRBV4-3 and TRBJ1-6, with TRBD1 identical over 8 bases. The trim removed 4 bases at V and 6 bases at J, leaving 5 bases unmatched. Looked up from germline, CDR1 is LGHNA and CDR2 is YSLEER. CDR3 length: 15 amino acids.

The chain uses TRBV19 and TRBJ2-7; D is unclear. This CDR3 region has 12 residues. CDR1 and CDR2 (germline): LNHDA, SQIVND (reference sequence). Trimming pared 10 bases from V and 0 bases from J, leaving 10 bases between. CDR3 sequence: CATVSTSYEQYF. The CDR3 region has the DNA TGTGCCACCGTTTCGACCTCCTACGAGCAGTACTTC.

The chain links TRBV7-3 to TRBJ2-3; 7 nucleotides align to TRBD2. With V trimmed by 6 bases and J by 0 bases, 3 bases remained unmatched. The CDR3 totals 14 residues. CDR1 is SGHTA, CDR2 FQGTGA, per germline. The CDR3 DNA reads as TGTGCCAGCAGGCGGGAGTTTAGCACAGATACGCAGTATTTT. This translates into CASRREFSTDTQYF.

The V and J genes are TRBV4-1 and TRBJ2-3; perhaps D is TRBD1 or TRBD2 (6 bases each). The V end was cut by 4 bases, the J end by 5 bases, with 16 bases between. CDR1 MGHRA and CDR2 YSYEKL come from the germline V gene. The CDR3 totals 15 residues. Here the CDR3 DNA reads TGCGCCAGCAGCCGGGGGGCGAGGGCCGAAGATACGCAGTATTTT. This codes for CASSRGARAEDTQYF.

Only a few counts were recorded for this clone. V gene TRBV5-6 combines with J gene TRBJ1-3; TRBD1 aligns across 7 bases. This CDR3 is built from 16 residues. Germline-derived CDR1 and CDR2 are SGHDT and YYEEEE. V was pared by 0 bases and J by 3 bases, with 6 bases of the junction left unmatched. CDR3 in DNA: TGTGCCAGCAGCTTGGCCAAGGGGGCGGATGGAAACACCATATATTTT. Encoded protein: CASSLAKGADGNTIYF. Looking up the rest from reference TRBV5-6 and TRBJ1-3 gives the full variable domain: DAGVTQSPTHLIKTRGQQVTLRCSPKSGHDTVSWYQQALGQGPQFIFQYYEEEERQRGNFPDRFSGHQFPNYSSELNVNALLLGDSALYLCASSLAKGADGNTIYFGEGSWLTVV.

The rearrangement links TRBV19 to TRBJ2-7, with D uncertain. Deletions cut 8 bases from V and 2 bases from J, with 19 bases between. CDR3 length equals 15 residues. CDR1 and CDR2 from the germline V gene are LNHDA and SQIVND (reference sequence). DNA of the CDR3: TGTGCCAGTTCCCAGGACCCAACTTTTACCTACGAGCAGTACTTC. It encodes CASSQDPTFTYEQYF.

This chain uses TRBV29-1 with TRBJ1-1; 7 nucleotides match TRBD1. Germline assignment: CDR1 SQVTM and CDR2 ANQGSEA. The CDR3 contains 12 residues. Trimming took 5 bases from V and 3 from J; bases not matched to a gene: 3. In DNA, the CDR3 is TGCAGCGTTAAGACAGGGTACACTGAAGCTTTCTTT. This encodes CSVKTGYTEAFF.

The V and J genes are TRBV24-1 and TRBJ2-5; 9 bases are shared with TRBD2. The CDR3 has 16 residues. Germline assignment: CDR1 KGHDR and CDR2 SFDVKD. J lost 5 bases, V lost 1 base, and 7 bases had no gene match. This CDR3 is CATSDLGLAGRETQYF. DNA for the CDR3: TGTGCCACCAGTGATTTAGGCCTAGCGGGGCGGGAGACCCAGTACTTC.

The chain has TRBV7-9 and TRBJ1-1; the D gene is possibly TRBD1 (5 bases). Trimming shortened V by 1 base and J by 0 bases, and 12 bases separated the two germline ends. Germline CDR1 reads SEHNR; CDR2 reads FQNEAQ (reference sequence). This CDR3 has 16 amino acids. Here the CDR3 DNA reads TGTGCCAGCAGCTTAGGGCAGCGGGGGGTGAACACTGAAGCTTTCTTT. The encoded protein is CASSLGQRGVNTEAFF.

The V and J genes are TRBV5-6 and TRBJ1-3; 10 bases agree with TRBD1. The J segment lost 3 bases and the V segment lost 4 bases, leaving 4 bases of the junction unmatched. The CDR3 loop spans 15 amino acids. Germline-derived CDR1 and CDR2 are SGHDT and YYEEEE. The CDR3 protein is CASSPDRGLGNTIYF. CDR3 bases: TGTGCCAGCAGCCCCGACAGGGGGCTTGGAAACACCATATATTTT.